This T cell receptor beta chain derives from a study of radiotherapy plus CTLA-4 blockade in lung cancer. The method was immunoSEQ multiplex PCR; TCRdb's version includes in-frame clones alone and lacks a portion of them. In the table there are some 62,000 clones, 60% to 80% of which are singletons. This clone was counted a few times. CDR1 MNHNS and CDR2 SASEGT come from the germline V gene. The CDR3 covers 12 residues. V lost 6 bases and J lost 5, with 9 bases in between. Material: peripheral blood, obtained from a patient treated with radiotherapy plus ipilimumab. The chain uses TRBV6-1 and TRBJ2-3, with D maybe TRBD2 (6 bases). The receptor comes from a human donor with non-small cell lung cancer who had a complete response to radiotherapy plus ipilimumab. The CDR3 loop is CASREGLDTQYF. CDR3 DNA: TGTGCCAGCAGGGAGGGGCTAGATACGCAGTATTTT.